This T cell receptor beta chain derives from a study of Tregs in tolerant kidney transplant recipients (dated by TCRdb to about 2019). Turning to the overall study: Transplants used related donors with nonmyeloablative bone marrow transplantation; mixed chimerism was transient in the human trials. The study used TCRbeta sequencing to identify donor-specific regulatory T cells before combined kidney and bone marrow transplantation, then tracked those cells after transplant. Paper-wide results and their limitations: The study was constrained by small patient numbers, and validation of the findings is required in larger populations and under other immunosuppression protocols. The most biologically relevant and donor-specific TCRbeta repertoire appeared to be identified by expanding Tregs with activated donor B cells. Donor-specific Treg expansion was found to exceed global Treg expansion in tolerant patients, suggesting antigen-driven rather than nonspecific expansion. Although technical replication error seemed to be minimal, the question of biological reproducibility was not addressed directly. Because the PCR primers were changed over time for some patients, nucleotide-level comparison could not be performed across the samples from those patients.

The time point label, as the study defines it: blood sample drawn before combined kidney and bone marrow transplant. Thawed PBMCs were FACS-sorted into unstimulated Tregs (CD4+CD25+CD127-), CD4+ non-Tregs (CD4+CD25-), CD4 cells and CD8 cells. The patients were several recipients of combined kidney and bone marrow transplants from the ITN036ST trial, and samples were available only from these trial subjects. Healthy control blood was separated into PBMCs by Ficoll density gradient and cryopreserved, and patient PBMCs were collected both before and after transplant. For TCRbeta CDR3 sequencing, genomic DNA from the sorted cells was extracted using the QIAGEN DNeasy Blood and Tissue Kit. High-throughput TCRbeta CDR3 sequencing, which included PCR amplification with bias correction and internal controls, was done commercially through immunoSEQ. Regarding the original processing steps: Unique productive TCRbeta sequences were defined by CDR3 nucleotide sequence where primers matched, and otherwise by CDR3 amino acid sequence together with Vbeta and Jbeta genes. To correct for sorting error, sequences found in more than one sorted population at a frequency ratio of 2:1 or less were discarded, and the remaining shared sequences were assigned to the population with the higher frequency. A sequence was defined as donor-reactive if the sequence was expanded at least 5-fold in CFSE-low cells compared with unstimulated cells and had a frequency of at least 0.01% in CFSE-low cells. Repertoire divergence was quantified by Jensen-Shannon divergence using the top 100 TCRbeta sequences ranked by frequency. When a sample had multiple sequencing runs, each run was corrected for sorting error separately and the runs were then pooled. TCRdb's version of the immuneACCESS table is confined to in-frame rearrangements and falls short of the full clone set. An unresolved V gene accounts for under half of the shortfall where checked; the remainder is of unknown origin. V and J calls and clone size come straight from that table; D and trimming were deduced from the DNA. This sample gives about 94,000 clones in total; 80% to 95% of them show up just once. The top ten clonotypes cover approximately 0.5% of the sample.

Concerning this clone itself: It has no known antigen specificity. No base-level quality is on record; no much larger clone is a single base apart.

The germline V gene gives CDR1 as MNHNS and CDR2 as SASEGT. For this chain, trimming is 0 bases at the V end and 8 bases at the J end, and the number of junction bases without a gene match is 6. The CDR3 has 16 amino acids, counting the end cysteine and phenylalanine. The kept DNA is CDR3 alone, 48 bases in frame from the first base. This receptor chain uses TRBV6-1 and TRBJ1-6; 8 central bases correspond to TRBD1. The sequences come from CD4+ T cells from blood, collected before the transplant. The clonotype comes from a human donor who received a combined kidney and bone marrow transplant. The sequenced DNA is TGTGCCAGCAGTGAAGCGGCAGGGGGCGCGTATTCACCCCTCCACTTT. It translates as CASSEAAGGAYSPLHF.